These 15 T cell receptor beta chains originate from one sample sequenced in a study of shared clonotypes between healthy human individuals. Method: immunoSEQ multiplex PCR; TCRdb's copy keeps in-frame clones and lacks some. This sample yields 700,000 or so clones, of which about three quarters are seen a single time; approximately 1.8% belongs to the top ten. Sequenced material: memory CD4+ T cells sorted from blood. The subset is: CD45RA-negative fraction. These receptors originate from a woman between 25 and 40 years old in good health.

This chain connects TRBV5-4 to TRBJ2-1; 9 positions agree with TRBD2. The CDR3 consists of 14 residues. The V segment lost 2 bases and the J segment 9 bases; nucleotides outside the gene matches: 6. The germline gives CDR1 SGHNT, CDR2 YYREEE (reference sequence). In nucleotides, the CDR3 is TGTGCCAGCAGCTTCGGGCGGGAGGGAGGTGAGCAGTTCTTC. Translating it yields CASSFGREGGEQFF. The full variable domain, in which reference TRBV5-4 and TRBJ2-1 provide the parts outside the CDR3, is ETGVTQSPTHLIKTRGQQVTLRCSSQSGHNTVSWYQQALGQGPQFIFQYYREEENGRGNFPPRFSGLQFPNYSSELNVNALELDDSALYLCASSFGREGGEQFFGPGTRLTVL.

The V gene is TRBV28, the J gene TRBJ2-6, with a tentative D call TRBD2 (6 bases). The CDR3 is 17 residues long. Germline V CDR1 and CDR2: MDHEN, SYDVKM. V was shortened by 5 bases and J by 2 bases, with 16 bases between the two germline ends. In nucleotides, the CDR3 is TGTGCCAGCAGTCCATCGGGACTCATGACTGGGGCCAACGTCCTGACTTTC. Protein: CASSPSGLMTGANVLTF.

This chain connects TRBV14 to TRBJ2-1, with 10 bases matching TRBD2. Germline CDR1 SGHDN, CDR2 FVKESK. The V and J ends lost 0 bases and 7 bases, in that order; junction bases with no gene match: 15. The CDR3 sequence is 19 residues long. CDR3 sequence reads: CASSQDYRTSGPPRNEQFF. The CDR3 nucleotides read TGTGCCAGCAGCCAAGATTATCGGACTAGCGGACCGCCGAGGAATGAGCAGTTCTTC.

On this clone itself: One end of the junction is discordant with germline, which a read error may explain. The chain couples TRBV10-2 to TRBJ2-7; 9 nucleotides align to TRBD2. The germline V gene encodes CDR1 WSHSY and CDR2 SAAADI. This CDR3 has 15 residues. The CDR3 spells CASSELAGVMYEQYF. CDR3 coding DNA: TGCGCCAGCAGCGAGTTAGCGGGAGTTATGTACGAGCAGTACTTC.

Worth noting for this clone: Other DNA variants within this sample encode the same CDR3. The genes are TRBV7-9 and TRBJ2-7, with D unclear. Trimming left V 0 bases short and J 4 bases short, with 4 bases between. Germline-derived CDR1 and CDR2 are SEHNR and FQNEAQ (reference sequence). This CDR3 has 12 residues. Here the CDR3 reads CASSLAVYEQYF. As DNA, the CDR3 is TGTGCCAGCAGCTTAGCGGTATACGAGCAGTACTTC.

CDR3 nucleotide sequence: TGTGCCAGCAGCTCTGGTGCCTACGAGCAGTACTTC. This encodes CASSSGAYEQYF. The chain links TRBV6-1 to TRBJ2-7, with D hard to call. Germline V gives CDR1 MNHNS, CDR2 SASEGT. V lost 6 bases to trimming and J lost 2 bases, with 8 bases between them. CDR3 length equals 12 residues.

The V and J genes are TRBV5-6 and TRBJ1-5; no definite D call. The CDR3 is made up of 15 amino acids. V lost 2 bases to trimming and J lost 0 bases, with 9 bases between them. Germline values: CDR1 SGHDT, CDR2 YYEEEE. The CDR3, as DNA: TGTGCCAGCAGCTTATTCCATCTTAGCAATCAGCCCCAGCATTTT. Its protein is CASSLFHLSNQPQHF. The full variable domain, in which reference TRBV5-6 and TRBJ1-5 provide the parts outside the CDR3, is DAGVTQSPTHLIKTRGQQVTLRCSPKSGHDTVSWYQQALGQGPQFIFQYYEEEERQRGNFPDRFSGHQFPNYSSELNVNALLLGDSALYLCASSLFHLSNQPQHFGDGTRLSIL.

The rearrangement links TRBV28 to TRBJ2-7; no definite D call. The V end was cut by 3 bases, the J end by 5 bases, with 5 bases between. The germline V gene has CDR1 MDHEN and CDR2 SYDVKM. CDR3 length: 11 amino acids. As DNA, the CDR3 is TGTGCCAGCAGTTTGAGCAACGAGCAGTACTTC. Encoded protein: CASSLSNEQYF.

The chain uses TRBV2 and TRBJ2-7; 11 nucleotides agree with TRBD1. CDR1 SNHLY and CDR2 FYNNEI come from the germline V gene. J lost 2 bases, V lost 4 bases, and 4 bases had no gene match. This CDR3 has 15 residues. This CDR3 is CASSGDRGNPYEQYF. CDR3 DNA sequence: TGTGCCAGCAGTGGGGACAGGGGGAACCCCTACGAGCAGTACTTC.

V usage is TRBV25-1 and J usage is TRBJ1-2; D is uncertain. The CDR3 is made up of 13 amino acids. V shed 8 bases and J shed 1 base, with 11 bases lying between them. Germline CDR1 MGHDK, CDR2 SYGVNS. CDR3 bases: TGTGCCAGCCGTCTCACAAATAACTATGGCTACACCTTC. This translates into CASRLTNNYGYTF.

The J gene is TRBJ2-1, the V gene TRBV7-2, with 13 bases matching TRBD2. V gave up 3 bases and J gave up 9 bases; unmatched junction bases: 8. The CDR3 is made up of 16 amino acids. The V gene's germline CDR1 is SGHTA and CDR2 FQGNSA. CDR3 in DNA: TGTGCCAGCAGCTTGGGACTAGCGGGACCGAACAGTGAGCAGTTCTTC. This translates into CASSLGLAGPNSEQFF.

CDR3 nucleotides: TGTGCCAGCAGCAAACCAGGGACAGGGTCGGATGGCTACACCTTC. As protein: CASSKPGTGSDGYTF. The chain joins TRBV28 to TRBJ1-2, with 9 bases lining up with TRBD1. The germline V gene encodes CDR1 MDHEN and CDR2 SYDVKM. This CDR3 has 15 residues. Losses at the gene ends were 6 bases for V and 6 bases for J; bases not matched to a gene: 11.

V usage is TRBV28 and J usage is TRBJ2-7; 9 nucleotides match TRBD2. The junction had 13 bases not matched to a gene; V was cut back by 6 bases and J by 4 bases. Germline V CDR1 and CDR2: MDHEN, SYDVKM. This CDR3 spans 16 amino acids. DNA of the CDR3: TGTGCCAGCAGGCCCAGGTCCAGCGGGAGGCCTTACGAGCAGTACTTC. This sequence encodes CASRPRSSGRPYEQYF. Looking up the rest from reference TRBV28 and TRBJ2-7 gives the full variable domain: DVKVTQSSRYLVKRTGEKVFLECVQDMDHENMFWYRQDPGLGLRLIYFSYDVKMKEKGDIPEGYSVSREKKERFSLILESASTNQTSMYLCASRPRSSGRPYEQYFGPGTRLTVT.

The V and J genes are TRBV19 and TRBJ1-2, with a tentative D call TRBD1 (6 bases). CDR1 is LNHDA and CDR2 is SQIVND in the germline V gene (reference sequence). V was clipped by 6 bases and J by 7 bases, with 15 bases between them. The CDR3 contains 13 residues. The CDR3 reads CASSQTPGVGYTF. CDR3 sequence (DNA): TGTGCCAGTAGCCAAACCCCAGGGGTTGGCTACACCTTC. Using reference TRBV19 and TRBJ1-2 for the parts outside the CDR3, the full variable domain is DGGITQSPKYLFRKEGQNVTLSCEQNLNHDAMYWYRQDPGQGLRLIYYSQIVNDFQKGDIAEGYSVSREKKESFPLTVTSAQKNPTAFYLCASSQTPGVGYTFGSGTRLTVV.

The J gene is TRBJ2-7, the V gene TRBV2; D may be TRBD1 (8 bases). V was cut by 6 bases and J by 0 bases, with 15 bases left in between. From germline, CDR1 is SNHLY and CDR2 FYNNEI. CDR3 length equals 15 residues. The CDR3 region has the DNA TGTGCCAGCAGAGAAAGCGGGACAGGCTCCTACGAGCAGTACTTC. As protein: CASRESGTGSYEQYF.